This T cell receptor beta chain was recovered during a study of human T cells and chemical hapten exposure (TCRdb year 2021). Describing the broader study: The libraries were sequenced as a pool, and the TCR yield per sample differed mostly because of small variations in library volumes within the pool. The study tracked peripheral blood TCR repertoire changes in vivo during primary and secondary sensitization to the hapten diphenylcyclopropenone (DPC) in alopecia patients. From each blood RNA sample, both TCR alpha and TCR beta chains were sequenced. Points the paper makes about the study in general: DPC sensitization did not change how many TCRs were above 1 in 1000 frequency, and no evidence was found of alterations in global repertoire structure. Repeated subsampling changed both the strength of the expansion versus patch-test correlation and the threshold at which the correlation became significant.

Libraries were prepared through RACE. The sample was run on a NextSeq 500. During library preparation, unique molecular identifiers were attached to individual cDNA molecules so that TCRs could be counted quantitatively and reproducibly. Turning to the authors' computational methods: The median number of TCRs per sample was roughly 94,000, ranging from about 20,000 to 750,000. V, J and CDR3 annotation of the TCR reads was performed with the Decombinator software suite. To make PS versus PT1 abundance plots, every sample was subsampled to the same number of TCRs (28,000). TCRs were defined as expanded if absent before sensitization and observed at least eight times at the 2-week time point. The raw public reads went through TCRdb reprocessing: fastp at Q25, MiXCR clone calling, in-frame beta chains kept. Every distinct CDR3 protein forms one entry, paired with its most common genes and DNA. The V and J calls were not made by the authors but by TCRdb's processing. Here the sample has around 80,000 distinct CDR3 sequences; about 8.7% occur a single time. Of the sample, approximately 1.5% falls within the top ten clones.

The germline V gene encodes CDR1 SEHNR and CDR2 FQNEAQ (reference sequence). The V and J ends are trimmed by 5 bases and 5 bases, leaving 9 bases between them. Including the terminal cysteine and phenylalanine, the CDR3 comprises 12 residues. Kept here is only the CDR3 DNA, which spans 36 bases and is read in frame from base 1. The intended sense of this specimen's time point label: healthy volunteer bleed at 6 weeks. Unfractionated whole blood was collected in Tempus Blood RNA tubes, and total RNA was extracted from that blood. Five healthy volunteers served as TCR sequencing controls and were bled at day 0, 2 weeks and 6 weeks. At least ten counts were recorded for this clonotype. Its antigen remains undetermined. No base quality values were provided; no much bigger clone lies one nucleotide off.

This sequence uses TRBV7-9 and TRBJ1-1; confidence is insufficient to name the D gene. The TCR was taken from a male donor in good health. Some clones in this sample may be carry-over from other donors' samples. The sequencing input was whole blood. The nucleotide sequence reads TGTGCCAGCAGCCACGTGGGAACTGAAGCTTTCTTT. This is translated as CASSHVGTEAFF.